A selection of T cell receptor beta chains follows, all from one sample in a study of a mutant IDH1 vaccine in newly diagnosed glioma. Using immunoSEQ multiplex PCR, the repertoire was profiled, and TCRdb retains in-frame clones only, with some absent. The sample lists tens of thousands of clones; 70% to 80% were seen once. Their antigens remain unidentified. Sequenced material: PBMCs, taken from a glioma patient whose treatment included an IDH1 peptide vaccine. These receptors all stem from a woman aged 18-35 years with glioma. Both conserved end residues are part of each CDR3. Each record gives: V gene, clone size, J gene, D gene, CDR3 protein, CDR3 DNA. A D gene is named only where the DNA matches it firmly. Size is omitted from some rows. Given values are once, few, many or a class for expanded clones.

V: TRBV6-1
size: .
J: TRBJ2-3
D: .
CDR3: CACRIVGADTQYF
DNA: TGTGCCTGCCGTATAGTAGGGGCAGATACGCAGTATTTT

V: TRBV5-5
size: .
J: TRBJ2-2
D: .
CDR3: CASSLANRANTGELFF
DNA: TGTGCCAGCAGCTTGGCCAACAGGGCGAACACCGGGGAGCTGTTTTTT

V: TRBV2
size: .
J: TRBJ2-2
D: .
CDR3: CASRTDFNTGELFF
DNA: TGTGCCAGCAGAACAGATTTTAACACCGGGGAGCTGTTTTTT

V: TRBV7-6
size: .
J: TRBJ1-2
D: .
CDR3: CASSSGYGENGYTF
DNA: TGTGCCAGCAGCTCCGGTTACGGGGAAAATGGCTACACCTTC

V: TRBV5-1
size: few
J: TRBJ2-2
D: TRBD2
CDR3: CASSLRTSGSTGELFF
DNA: TGCGCCAGCAGCTTGAGGACTAGCGGGAGTACCGGGGAGCTGTTTTTT

V: TRBV6-4
size: few
J: TRBJ1-1
D: .
CDR3: CASSDSYGAGTEAFF
DNA: TGTGCCAGCAGTGACTCTTACGGGGCTGGGACTGAAGCTTTCTTT

V: TRBV10-3
size: .
J: TRBJ2-2
D: .
CDR3: CAATDSLTGELFF
DNA: TGTGCCGCCACGGACAGTCTCACCGGGGAGCTGTTTTTT

V: TRBV5-1
size: .
J: TRBJ2-7
D: TRBD1
CDR3: CASSRGQAYEQYF
DNA: TGCGCCAGCAGCAGGGGACAGGCCTACGAGCAGTACTTC

V: TRBV2
size: .
J: TRBJ2-7
D: TRBD2
CDR3: CASGAGVNYEQYF
DNA: TGTGCCAGCGGGGCGGGAGTGAACTACGAGCAGTACTTC

V: TRBV2
size: .
J: TRBJ2-2
D: .
CDR3: CASSYRRTNTGELFF
DNA: TGTGCCAGCAGTTATCGACGGACGAACACCGGGGAGCTGTTTTTT

V: TRBV10-1
size: .
J: TRBJ1-3
D: .
CDR3: CAIPLGGNTIYF
DNA: TGCGCCATTCCACTGGGGGGAAACACCATATATTTT

V: TRBV29-1
size: .
J: TRBJ2-1
D: .
CDR3: CSVGRGSYNEQFF
DNA: TGCAGCGTTGGGAGGGGATCCTACAATGAGCAGTTCTTC

V: TRBV6-5
size: .
J: TRBJ1-3
D: .
CDR3: CASSYGPPFGNTIYF
DNA: TGTGCCAGCAGTTACGGACCCCCCTTCGGAAACACCATATATTTT

V: TRBV7-9
size: few
J: TRBJ2-3
D: .
CDR3: CASSLDNYGRVVADTQYF
DNA: TGTGCCAGCAGCCTAGATAACTATGGCCGGGTTGTGGCAGATACGCAGTATTTT

V: TRBV9
size: .
J: TRBJ1-2
D: .
CDR3: CASSVEGQNYGYTF
DNA: TGTGCCAGCAGCGTAGAGGGACAAAACTATGGCTACACCTTC

V: TRBV29-1
size: .
J: TRBJ2-6
D: TRBD1
CDR3: CSAGGQGFGANVLTF
DNA: TGCAGCGCGGGGGGACAGGGGTTTGGGGCCAACGTCCTGACTTTC

V: TRBV7-9
size: .
J: TRBJ2-3
D: .
CDR3: CASSPQGDTQYF
DNA: TGTGCCAGCAGCCCCCAGGGGGATACGCAGTATTTT

V: TRBV2
size: .
J: TRBJ2-5
D: TRBD2
CDR3: CASRGPTSGQETQYF
DNA: TGTGCCAGCCGAGGCCCCACTAGCGGACAAGAGACCCAGTACTTC

V: TRBV19
size: .
J: TRBJ1-1
D: TRBD1
CDR3: CASQDRENTEAFF
DNA: TGTGCCAGTCAAGACAGGGAGAACACTGAAGCTTTCTTT

V: TRBV2
size: few
J: TRBJ2-7
D: .
CDR3: CASGVISYEQYF
DNA: TGTGCCAGCGGGGTTATCTCCTACGAGCAGTACTTC

V: TRBV29-1
size: few
J: TRBJ2-1
D: TRBD2
CDR3: CSVALAGVEQFF
DNA: TGCAGCGTTGCACTAGCGGGGGTTGAGCAGTTCTTC

V: TRBV11-2
size: few
J: TRBJ2-3
D: TRBD2
CDR3: CASSPDRGGGTQYF
DNA: TGTGCCAGCAGTCCTGACCGGGGGGGAGGTACGCAGTATTTT

V: TRBV7-9
size: .
J: TRBJ2-1
D: .
CDR3: CASSLGGSEYSEQFF
DNA: TGTGCCAGCAGCTTAGGAGGTTCCGAATACAGCGAGCAGTTCTTC

V: TRBV5-1
size: .
J: TRBJ1-4
D: .
CDR3: CASRPTAAEEKLFF
DNA: TGCGCCAGCAGACCGACAGCAGCGGAGGAAAAACTGTTTTTT

V: TRBV11-2
size: .
J: TRBJ1-5
D: .
CDR3: CASSLAWDPYSNQPQHF
DNA: TGTGCCAGCAGCTTAGCGTGGGATCCTTATAGCAATCAGCCCCAGCATTTT

V: TRBV27
size: few
J: TRBJ2-7
D: .
CDR3: CASRTTYNIYEQYF
DNA: TGTGCCAGCAGGACAACCTATAACATCTACGAGCAGTACTTC

V: TRBV4-2
size: few
J: TRBJ1-4
D: .
CDR3: CASSQDVEKLFF
DNA: TGTGCCAGCAGCCAAGATGTTGAAAAACTGTTTTTT

V: TRBV7-9
size: .
J: TRBJ1-2
D: TRBD1
CDR3: CASSADRERYYGYTF
DNA: TGTGCCAGCAGTGCGGACAGGGAGAGATACTATGGCTACACCTTC

V: TRBV7-9
size: once
J: TRBJ2-1
D: .
CDR3: CASSLVDEGVHEQFF
DNA: TGTGCCAGCAGCTTAGTGGATGAAGGGGTCCATGAGCAGTTCTTC

V: TRBV19
size: .
J: TRBJ2-5
D: .
CDR3: CASSIEAGLQETQYF
DNA: TGTGCCAGTAGTATAGAGGCAGGATTACAAGAGACCCAGTACTTC

V: TRBV25-1
size: .
J: TRBJ2-3
D: .
CDR3: CASSREADTQYF
DNA: TGTGCCAGCAGTAGAGAGGCAGATACGCAGTATTTT

V: TRBV1
size: .
J: TRBJ2-3
D: .
CDR3: CTSSLAGGPTDTQYF
DNA: TGCACCAGCAGCCTAGCGGGAGGGCCCACAGATACGCAGTATTTT

V: TRBV19
size: .
J: TRBJ2-1
D: .
CDR3: CASSIGRAYNEQFF
DNA: TGTGCCAGTAGTATAGGCAGGGCCTACAATGAGCAGTTCTTC

V: TRBV14
size: once
J: TRBJ2-3
D: TRBD1
CDR3: CASSQARDRREDTQYF
DNA: TGTGCCAGCAGCCAAGCTAGGGACAGGCGTGAGGATACGCAGTATTTT

V: TRBV30
size: .
J: TRBJ2-4
D: TRBD2
CDR3: CAWSPKIVGFPLGGSGNIQYF
DNA: TGTGCCTGGAGTCCAAAGATTGTAGGGTTTCCTCTCGGGGGGTCAGGAAACATTCAGTACTTC

V: TRBV5-6
size: few
J: TRBJ1-6
D: .
CDR3: CASRLSLGAGNSPLHF
DNA: TGTGCCAGCAGACTTAGTCTGGGGGCAGGTAATTCACCCCTCCACTTT

V: TRBV7-6
size: once
J: TRBJ1-1
D: TRBD1
CDR3: CASSRTGGQKAFF
DNA: TGTGCCAGCAGCAGGACAGGGGGACAGAAAGCTTTCTTT

V: TRBV6-5
size: once
J: TRBJ2-3
D: TRBD1
CDR3: CASSYSGQGLNTQYF
DNA: TGTGCCAGCAGTTACTCAGGACAGGGACTCAATACGCAGTATTTT

V: TRBV11-2
size: .
J: TRBJ2-7
D: .
CDR3: CASSLEDQGPYEQYF
DNA: TGTGCCAGCAGCTTAGAAGACCAGGGTCCCTACGAGCAGTACTTC

V: TRBV6-1
size: .
J: TRBJ2-7
D: .
CDR3: CASRLASTYEQYF
DNA: TGTGCCAGCAGACTAGCTTCCACCTACGAGCAGTACTTC

V: TRBV19
size: .
J: TRBJ2-1
D: .
CDR3: CASSIGLNNEQFF
DNA: TGTGCCAGTAGTATAGGCCTAAACAATGAGCAGTTCTTC

V: TRBV2
size: few
J: TRBJ1-5
D: TRBD1
CDR3: CASSIEGQGSQPQHF
DNA: TGTGCCAGCAGTATAGAGGGACAGGGATCGCAGCCCCAGCATTTT

V: TRBV12-5
size: .
J: TRBJ2-3
D: .
CDR3: CASGLGLSTDTQYF
DNA: TGTGCTAGTGGTCTCGGACTTAGCACAGATACGCAGTATTTT

V: TRBV5-4
size: .
J: TRBJ1-1
D: .
CDR3: CASSLPLGVEAFF
DNA: TGTGCCAGCAGCTTACCTCTGGGGGTTGAAGCTTTCTTT

V: TRBV29-1
size: .
J: TRBJ2-1
D: .
CDR3: CSVGLGSSIANEQFF
DNA: TGCAGCGTTGGCCTCGGCAGTTCTATTGCCAATGAGCAGTTCTTC

V: TRBV5-1
size: .
J: TRBJ2-5
D: TRBD1
CDR3: CASTKEGTGGGETQYF
DNA: TGCGCCAGCACCAAGGAAGGGACAGGGGGCGGAGAGACCCAGTACTTC

V: TRBV6-6
size: once
J: TRBJ1-1
D: .
CDR3: CASSYTLEAFF
DNA: TGTGCCAGCAGTTACACCCTGGAAGCTTTCTTT

V: TRBV5-1
size: few
J: TRBJ1-1
D: .
CDR3: CASSLAGQNTEAFF
DNA: TGCGCCAGCAGCTTAGCGGGACAGAACACTGAAGCTTTCTTT

V: TRBV6-6
size: .
J: TRBJ1-1
D: TRBD1
CDR3: CASTRTGRTEAFF
DNA: TGTGCCAGCACCAGGACAGGGCGCACTGAAGCTTTCTTT

V: TRBV18
size: .
J: TRBJ2-1
D: TRBD2
CDR3: CASSPTSGGANEQFF
DNA: TGTGCCAGCTCACCGACTAGCGGGGGGGCCAATGAGCAGTTCTTC

V: TRBV4-3
size: .
J: TRBJ1-2
D: TRBD1
CDR3: CASSQDRDRGVYGYTF
DNA: TGCGCCAGCAGCCAAGATAGGGACAGGGGGGTGTATGGCTACACCTTC

V: TRBV7-6
size: .
J: TRBJ2-2
D: .
CDR3: CASSLTGNTGELFF
DNA: TGTGCCAGCAGCTTAACCGGAAACACCGGGGAGCTGTTTTTT

V: TRBV5-1
size: .
J: TRBJ2-5
D: TRBD1
CDR3: CASSLEGTVKTQYF
DNA: TGCGCCAGCAGCTTGGAAGGGACAGTAAAGACCCAGTACTTC